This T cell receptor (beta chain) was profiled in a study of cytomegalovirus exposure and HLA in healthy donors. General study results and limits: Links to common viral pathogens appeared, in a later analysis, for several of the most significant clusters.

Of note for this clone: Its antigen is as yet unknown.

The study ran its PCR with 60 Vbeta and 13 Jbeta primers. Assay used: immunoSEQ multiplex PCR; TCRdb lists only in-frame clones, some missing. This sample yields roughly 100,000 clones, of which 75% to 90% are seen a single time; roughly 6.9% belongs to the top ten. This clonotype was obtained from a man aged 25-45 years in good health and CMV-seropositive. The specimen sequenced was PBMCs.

The CDR3 loop is CASSLILFEGFSGNTIYF. CDR3 DNA: TGTGCCAGCAGCTTAATCTTATTTGAGGGCTTCTCTGGAAACACCATATATTTT. The V gene is TRBV7-9, the J gene TRBJ1-3; D gene unclear. This CDR3 is built from 18 residues. Trimming took off 2 bases at V and 0 bases at J, with 17 bases between the two ends. Looked up from germline, CDR1 is SEHNR and CDR2 is FQNEAQ (reference sequence).